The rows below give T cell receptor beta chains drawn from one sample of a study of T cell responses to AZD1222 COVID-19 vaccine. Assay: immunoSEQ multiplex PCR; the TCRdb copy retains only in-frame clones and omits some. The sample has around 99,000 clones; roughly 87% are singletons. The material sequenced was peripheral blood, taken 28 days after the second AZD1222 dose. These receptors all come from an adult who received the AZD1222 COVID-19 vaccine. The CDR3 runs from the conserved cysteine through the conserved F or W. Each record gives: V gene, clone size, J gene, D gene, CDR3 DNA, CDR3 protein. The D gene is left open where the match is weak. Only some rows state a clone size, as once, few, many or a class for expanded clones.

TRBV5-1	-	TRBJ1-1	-	TGCGCCAGCAGCTTGGCCTCAGGGACATTTGAAGCTTTCTTT	CASSLASGTFEAFF
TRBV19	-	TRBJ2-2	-	TGTGCCAGTAGTAACCCGAACACCGGGGAGCTGTTTTTT	CASSNPNTGELFF
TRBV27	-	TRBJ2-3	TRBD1	TGTGCCAGCAGTGAATGGACAGGGGGCACAGATACGCAGTATTTT	CASSEWTGGTDTQYF
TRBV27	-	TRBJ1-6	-	TGTGCCAGCAGATTGACGGTACCTGGGAATTCACCCCTCCACTTT	CASRLTVPGNSPLHF
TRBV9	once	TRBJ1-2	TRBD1	TGTGCCAGCAGCGTAGGGGCAGGGGGGTATGGCTACACCTTC	CASSVGAGGYGYTF
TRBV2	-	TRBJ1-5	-	TGTGCCAGCAGTGAGGAAGGCTATAGCAATCAGCCCCAGCATTTT	CASSEEGYSNQPQHF
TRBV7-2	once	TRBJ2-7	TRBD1	TGTGCCAGCAGCTCCACGGGGACAGCCAGCTACGAGCAGTACTTC	CASSSTGTASYEQYF
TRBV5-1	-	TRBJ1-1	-	TGCGCCAGCAGCTTCGGGGGAGGGCTAGGGAGGACTGAAGCTTTCTTT	CASSFGGGLGRTEAFF
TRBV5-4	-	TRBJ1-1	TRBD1	TGTGCCAGCAGCTTGGAACCCACACACACAGGGGGCACTGAAGCTTTCTTT	CASSLEPTHTGGTEAFF
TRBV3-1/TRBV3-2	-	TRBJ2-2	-	TGTGCCAGCAGCCACTTAGGGACGAACACCGGGGAGCTGTTTTTT	CASSHLGTNTGELFF
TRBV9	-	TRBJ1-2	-	TGTGCCAGCAGTGCTGGGGGAAACTATGGCTACACCTTC	CASSAGGNYGYTF
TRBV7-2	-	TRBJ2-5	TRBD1	TGTGCCAGCAGCTTAGGGGGACAGGGCCAAGAGACCCAGTACTTC	CASSLGGQGQETQYF
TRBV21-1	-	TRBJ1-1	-	TGTGCCAGCAGCAACCCCTCTAGGGCGAACACTGAAGCTTTCTTT	CASSNPSRANTEAFF
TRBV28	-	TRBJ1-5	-	TGTGCCAGCACACTTGCGAGGGCCTCCAATCAGCCCCAGCATTTT	CASTLARASNQPQHF
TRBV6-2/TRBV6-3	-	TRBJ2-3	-	TGTGCCAGCAGTTACAGGCCAGATGATCCGTATTTT	CASSYRPDDPYF
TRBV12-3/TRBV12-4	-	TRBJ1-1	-	TGTGCCAGCAGTCTGGGCGGGGGCGCTGAAGCTTTCTTT	CASSLGGGAEAFF
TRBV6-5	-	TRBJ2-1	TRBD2	TGTGCCAGCAGGGTGAGCGGGGGGGCCCGTGCTGAGCAGTTCTTC	CASRVSGGARAEQFF
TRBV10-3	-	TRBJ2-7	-	TGTGCCATCAGTGAGTCAGGGGATGGGTACGAGCAGTACTTC	CAISESGDGYEQYF
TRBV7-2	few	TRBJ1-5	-	TGTGCCAGCAGCCCAGGCGACCCAGATGGGTCCCAGCATTTT	CASSPGDPDGSQHF
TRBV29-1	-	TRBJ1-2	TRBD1	TGCAGCGTTCCTACAGGGGACTACTATGGCTACACCTTC	CSVPTGDYYGYTF
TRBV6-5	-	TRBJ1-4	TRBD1	TGTGCCAGCAGTAAAACGGGACAGGTTAATGAAAAACTGTTTTTT	CASSKTGQVNEKLFF
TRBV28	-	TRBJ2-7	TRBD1	TGTGCCACCGACGGACAGGGCTACGAGCAGTACTTC	CATDGQGYEQYF
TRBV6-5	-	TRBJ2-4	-	TGTGCCAGCAGTATACCGGATAGTGTCAAAAACATTCAGTACTTC	CASSIPDSVKNIQYF
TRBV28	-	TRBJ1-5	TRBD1	TGTGCCAGCAGTACGGGACAGGGTTATCAGCCCCAGCATTTT	CASSTGQGYQPQHF